These 30 T cell receptor beta chains came from one sample sequenced in a study of blood T cell repertoires in COVID-19. Using immunoSEQ multiplex PCR, the repertoire was profiled, and TCRdb retains in-frame clones only, with some absent. The sample holds 270,000 or so clones, about nine tenths seen once. Sequencing was performed on PBMCs or T cells enriched from blood (not recorded which). These receptors came from a woman between 18 and 29 years old who had recovered from COVID-19.

The CDR3 DNA is TGTGCCAGCAGTGAAGGACTAGCGGGAACAGATACGCAGTATTTT. Amino acid sequence: CASSEGLAGTDTQYF. The chain is built from TRBV25-1 and TRBJ2-3, with 12 bases aligning to TRBD2. The germline V gene encodes CDR1 MGHDK and CDR2 SYGVNS. With 2 bases clipped from V and 3 bases from J, the junction kept 0 bases outside the gene matches. The CDR3 sequence is 15 residues long.

This chain connects TRBV7-9 to TRBJ1-1; tentatively, D is TRBD1 (5 bases). CDR3 size: 14 residues. Germline V gene lookup returns CDR1 SEHNR and CDR2 FQNEAQ (reference sequence). Trimming stripped 3 bases from V and 4 bases from J, with 12 bases between. The CDR3: CASSLDSQGTEAFF. The CDR3 DNA is TGTGCCAGCAGCTTGGATTCTCAGGGCACTGAAGCTTTCTTT. Drawing the rest from reference TRBV7-9 and TRBJ1-1, the complete variable domain is DTGVSQNPRHKITKRGQNVTFRCDPISEHNRLYWYRQTLGQGPEFLTYFQNEAQLEKSRLLSDRFSAERPKGSFSTLEIQRTEQGDSAMYLCASSLDSQGTEAFFGQGTRLTVV.

Only one count was recorded for this clone. The chain is built from TRBV27 and TRBJ1-6; tentatively, D is TRBD1 (6 bases). The CDR3 contains 17 residues. V was shortened by 2 bases and J by 1 base, with 12 bases between the two germline ends. Germline V CDR1 and CDR2: MNHEY, SMNVEV (reference sequence). Here the CDR3 DNA reads TGTGCCAGCAGTTTAATAGGGGGAGTATCCTATAATTCACCCCTCCACTTT. Its protein product is CASSLIGGVSYNSPLHF.

This chain links TRBV29-1 with TRBJ2-5; 9 bases map to TRBD2. The CDR3 spans 13 residues. Unmatched junction bases numbered 5, after V lost 7 bases and J lost 2 bases. The germline V gene encodes CDR1 SQVTM and CDR2 ANQGSEA. CDR3 sequence: CSGAGGGQETQYF. The CDR3 region has the DNA TGCAGCGGTGCGGGGGGGGGACAAGAGACCCAGTACTTC.

The J gene is TRBJ2-7, the V gene TRBV5-5; a weak D match, TRBD2 (6 bases). Germline values: CDR1 SGHKS, CDR2 YYEKEE (reference sequence). V gave up 0 bases and J gave up 6 bases, with 7 bases separating them. The CDR3 extends over 12 amino acids. The CDR3 DNA sequence: TGTGCCAGCAGCTTGGTGGGGGGCGAGCAGTACTTC. It specifies CASSLVGGEQYF.

The V call is TRBV25-1, the J call TRBJ2-7; 13 nucleotides agree with TRBD2. Germline V gene lookup returns CDR1 MGHDK and CDR2 SYGVNS. This CDR3 has 15 amino acids. V was pared by 3 bases and J by 3 bases, with 2 bases of the junction left unmatched. DNA for the CDR3: TGTGCCAGCAGTGATCGGACTAGCGGGGGCTACGAGCAGTACTTC. This sequence encodes CASSDRTSGGYEQYF.

This chain uses TRBV29-1 with TRBJ2-1; perhaps TRBD1 as D (5 bases). Germline values: CDR1 SQVTM, CDR2 ANQGSEA. This CDR3 region has 13 residues. V lost 5 bases and J 0 bases, leaving 8 bases between the germline ends. CDR3 protein: CSVQDTSYNEQFF. The CDR3, as DNA: TGCAGCGTTCAGGACACCTCCTACAATGAGCAGTTCTTC.

The V gene is TRBV30, the J gene TRBJ1-1; D not certain. Germline V lookup: CDR1 GTSNPN, CDR2 SVGIG (reference sequence). V lost 2 bases and J 0 bases, leaving 7 bases between the germline ends. The CDR3 extends over 13 amino acids. The CDR3 region has the DNA TGTGCCTGGAGTCCCTCTGTGAACACTGAAGCTTTCTTT. Amino acid sequence: CAWSPSVNTEAFF.

This chain uses TRBV5-1 with TRBJ2-1; D is ambiguous. V was pared by 3 bases and J by 3 bases, with 13 bases between. This CDR3 has 15 residues. Germline values: CDR1 SGHRS, CDR2 YFSETQ. The CDR3 is CASSSTVSLYNEQFF. The CDR3 DNA follows: TGCGCCAGCAGCTCTACAGTATCCCTCTACAATGAGCAGTTCTTC.

This chain uses TRBV3-1 (or the pseudogene TRBV3-2) with TRBJ1-3, with D uncertain. This CDR3 is built from 18 residues. The V end was cut by 2 bases, the J end by 0 bases, with 17 bases between. Germline assignment: CDR1 LGHDT and CDR2 YNNKEL (reference sequence). CDR3 residues: CASSQYPPDSVSGNTIYF. DNA of the CDR3: TGTGCCAGCAGCCAATACCCCCCCGATAGCGTCTCTGGAAACACCATATATTTT.

This clone was recorded a few times. The J gene is TRBJ1-1, the V gene TRBV7-9, with 7 nucleotides matching TRBD1. The V segment lost 5 bases and the J segment 5 bases; nucleotides outside the gene matches: 14. The CDR3 runs 16 residues. CDR1 and CDR2 from the germline V gene are SEHNR and FQNEAQ (reference sequence). The CDR3 spells CASSPHPWDSMTEAFF. CDR3 nucleotides: TGTGCCAGCAGCCCCCACCCATGGGACAGTATGACTGAAGCTTTCTTT. Supplemented by reference TRBV7-9 and TRBJ1-1, the full variable domain reads DTGVSQNPRHKITKRGQNVTFRCDPISEHNRLYWYRQTLGQGPEFLTYFQNEAQLEKSRLLSDRFSAERPKGSFSTLEIQRTEQGDSAMYLCASSPHPWDSMTEAFFGQGTRLTVV.

V and J are TRBV5-5 and TRBJ1-3; no reliable D call. The CDR3 runs to 13 residues. CDR1 is SGHKS, CDR2 YYEKEE, per germline (reference sequence). V was clipped by 7 bases and J by 4 bases, with 12 bases between them. The CDR3 DNA reads as TGTGCCAGCGGTATGGAGAGCGGAAACACCATATATTTT. Translated: CASGMESGNTIYF.

This rearrangement joins TRBV6-5 to TRBJ2-5; 9 nucleotides match TRBD1. Per the germline V gene, CDR1 is MNHEY and CDR2 is SVGAGI. Trimming removed 5 bases from V and 4 bases from J; junction bases left unmatched: 5. The CDR3 length is 14 residues. The CDR3 nucleotides are TGTGCCAGCAGTCCTACAGGGGGCCCAGAGACCCAGTACTTC. This gives the protein CASSPTGGPETQYF.

This clone was observed a handful of times. The chain has TRBV27 and TRBJ2-4; 8 bases match TRBD2. V lost 5 bases and J lost 0; bases outside the gene matches: 12. The CDR3 contains 18 residues. CDR1 MNHEY and CDR2 SMNVEV come from the germline V gene (reference sequence). CDR3 loop: CASSPQGLAALAKNIQYF. In DNA, the CDR3 is TGTGCCAGCAGTCCCCAAGGACTAGCCGCCCTAGCCAAAAACATTCAGTACTTC.

The J gene is TRBJ2-1, the V gene TRBV3-1 (or the pseudogene TRBV3-2); 7 nucleotides agree with TRBD2. This CDR3 region has 17 residues. Germline V gene sequence: CDR1 LGHDT, CDR2 YNNKEL (reference sequence). V was clipped by 1 base and J by 3 bases; unmatched bases: 9. CDR3 nucleotides: TGTGCCAGCAGCCAAGGCCCCTTTGGGGGGGGCTACAATGAGCAGTTCTTC. It yields the protein CASSQGPFGGGYNEQFF.

The V and J genes are TRBV28 and TRBJ2-7, with TRBD2 matching over 7 bases. The CDR3 has 12 residues. Germline loops: CDR1 MDHEN, CDR2 SYDVKM. With V trimmed by 5 bases and J by 7 bases, 5 bases remained unmatched. CDR3 loop: CASSPAGREQYF. The CDR3 bases are TGTGCCAGCAGTCCAGCGGGGCGGGAGCAGTACTTC.

The J gene is TRBJ1-1, the V gene TRBV7-2; D not resolved. This CDR3 is 14 amino acids long. Germline V CDR1 and CDR2: SGHTA, FQGNSA. The ends were cut back, 1 base at V and 0 bases at J, with 6 bases in the middle. The CDR3 sequence: CASSLVAVNTEAFF. DNA of the CDR3: TGTGCCAGCAGCTTAGTCGCGGTGAACACTGAAGCTTTCTTT.

CDR3 residues: CAWSVPLETQYF. CDR3 DNA: TGTGCCTGGAGTGTTCCCCTGGAGACCCAGTACTTC. V usage is TRBV30 and J usage is TRBJ2-5, with D uncertain. CDR3 length: 12 residues. From germline, CDR1 is GTSNPN and CDR2 SVGIG (reference sequence). With 0 bases removed from V and 5 bases from J, the gap between germline ends came to 7 bases.

CDR3 amino acids: CASSLSDRGREKLFF. For the CDR3, the DNA is TGTGCCAGCAGCCTATCGGACAGGGGGAGGGAAAAACTGTTTTTT. V and J are TRBV14 and TRBJ1-4; 10 nucleotides align to TRBD1. This CDR3 is 15 amino acids long. Germline V lookup: CDR1 SGHDN, CDR2 FVKESK. J lost 8 bases, V lost 4 bases, and 7 bases had no gene match. The whole variable domain, remainder taken from reference TRBV14 and TRBJ1-4, is EAGVTQFPSHSVIEKGQTVTLRCDPISGHDNLYWYRRVMGKEIKFLLHFVKESKQDESGMPNNRFLAERTGGTYSTLKVQPAELEDSGVYFCASSLSDRGREKLFFGSGTQLSVL.

The chain recombines TRBV2 with TRBJ2-1; the match to TRBD2 covers 8 bases. V trimming: 4 bases; J trimming: 4 bases; junction bases outside the gene matches: 9. The CDR3 length is 16 residues. The germline CDR1 and CDR2 sequences are SNHLY and FYNNEI. The CDR3 coding sequence is TGTGCCAGCAGTGGACCAAGCGGGAGCGGGTACAATGAGCAGTTCTTC. Its translation: CASSGPSGSGYNEQFF.

This clone appeared once. V is TRBV5-8 and J is TRBJ1-2; TRBD1 matches at 10 bases. V lost 2 bases, J lost 8 bases, and 12 bases stayed unmatched. CDR1 and CDR2 from the germline V gene are SGHTS and YDEGEE. The CDR3 is 16 residues long. CDR3 nucleotide sequence: TGTGCCAGCAGCTTAGACAGGGGGCCCCCTCGGGAGGGCTACACCTTC. Encoded protein: CASSLDRGPPREGYTF.

V gene TRBV27 combines with J gene TRBJ1-3; perhaps TRBD1 as D (5 bases). V lost 3 bases and J 0 bases, leaving 9 bases between the germline ends. Germline V gene lookup returns CDR1 MNHEY and CDR2 SMNVEV (reference sequence). The CDR3 has 15 amino acids. In DNA form, the CDR3 reads TGTGCCAGCAGTTTCCAGGGAGGCTCTGGAAACACCATATATTTT. Translated: CASSFQGGSGNTIYF.

The chain recombines TRBV5-1 with TRBJ2-3; the match to TRBD1 covers 7 bases. CDR3 length: 15 amino acids. The germline CDR1 and CDR2 sequences are SGHRS and YFSETQ. With V trimmed by 1 base and J by 4 bases, 6 bases remained unmatched. CDR3 nucleotides: TGCGCCAGCAGCTTGACCCCCGACAGGGCAGATACGCAGTATTTT. Protein: CASSLTPDRADTQYF.

Details on this clone: In the same sample, other DNA sequences code for this CDR3. This chain uses TRBV5-4 with TRBJ2-5; no reliable D call. The V and J ends lost 5 bases and 2 bases respectively, with 13 bases between them. The CDR3 is made up of 14 amino acids. Germline CDR1 reads SGHNT; CDR2 reads YYREEE (reference sequence). Here the CDR3 reads CASSLYREQETQYF. CDR3 bases: TGTGCCAGCAGTCTCTACAGAGAACAAGAGACCCAGTACTTC.

The rearrangement uses TRBV6-5 and TRBJ2-5, with 7 bases identical to TRBD1. Germline values: CDR1 MNHEY, CDR2 SVGAGI. The CDR3 length is 15 residues. J was trimmed by 0 bases and V by 6 bases; bases with no gene match: 7. The CDR3 region has the DNA TGTGCCAGCAGCCTCATGGGACAGTACCAAGAGACCCAGTACTTC. This sequence encodes CASSLMGQYQETQYF.

V usage is TRBV6-4 and J usage is TRBJ2-3, with unresolved D. This CDR3 comprises 13 residues. V lost 1 base, J lost 5 bases, and 7 bases lay in between. Germline-derived CDR1 and CDR2 are MRHNA and SNTAGT. CDR3 sequence reads: CASSDFPGDTQYF. As DNA, the CDR3 is TGTGCCAGCAGTGACTTCCCGGGAGATACGCAGTATTTT.

CDR3 DNA: TGTGCCATCAGAAGCGGGGGGGCCTCCTACGAGCAGTACTTC. As protein: CAIRSGGASYEQYF. The gene calls are TRBV10-3 and TRBJ2-7; the match to TRBD2 covers 10 bases. CDR3 length equals 14 residues. Germline V gives CDR1 ENHRY, CDR2 SYGVKD. The V segment lost 6 bases and the J segment 0 bases; nucleotides outside the gene matches: 2.

CDR3 in amino acids: CAWSDWYGSNQPQHF. In DNA, the CDR3 is TGTGCCTGGAGTGATTGGTACGGGAGCAATCAGCCCCAGCATTTT. The chain recombines TRBV30 with TRBJ1-5, with no clear D. V lost 1 base and J lost 1, with 11 bases in between. The CDR3 runs 15 residues. Germline CDR1 reads GTSNPN; CDR2 reads SVGIG (reference sequence).

This clone has at least ten counts. The chain links TRBV6-1 to TRBJ2-7, with D perhaps TRBD2 (6 bases). V lost 2 bases and J 2 bases, leaving 13 bases between the germline ends. Per the germline V gene, CDR1 is MNHNS and CDR2 is SASEGT. The CDR3 covers 15 residues. Here the CDR3 reads CASSESVRGAYEQYF. DNA of the CDR3: TGTGCCAGCAGTGAAAGTGTGCGGGGAGCCTACGAGCAGTACTTC.

V and J are TRBV5-5 and TRBJ2-1, with 10 bases identical to TRBD1. The CDR3 length is 16 residues. V trimming: 4 bases; J trimming: 1 base; junction bases outside the gene matches: 5. From germline, CDR1 is SGHKS and CDR2 YYEKEE (reference sequence). The CDR3 sequence: CASSRRGQGSYNEQFF. CDR3 DNA: TGTGCCAGCAGCCGCCGGGGACAGGGGTCCTACAATGAGCAGTTCTTC.